The clone carrying this T cell receptor beta chain has a single count. As originally analysed: Reference gene primer amplification gave nucleated cell count estimates. Sequenced by immunoSEQ multiplex PCR; TCRdb stores in-frame clones only, minus some. V and J calls and clone size follow that table, whereas D and trimming were derived from the DNA. The sample lists 140,000 to 150,000 clones; less than 90% were seen once. The source of the sample is a study of blood T cell repertoires in COVID-19. Study-level background: Sources were T cells, B-cell-depleted T cells, or PBMCs; the material itself was cDNA or gDNA.

Germline V CDR1 and CDR2: MDHEN, SYDVKM. V gave up 5 bases and J gave up 0 bases, with 11 bases separating them. The CDR3 covers 15 residues. The sequence was collected from a human donor in a cohort sampled during active COVID-19. Sequencing was carried out using peripheral blood. The chain is built from TRBV28 and TRBJ1-3; D call uncertain. CDR3 sequence reads: CASSPAAFSGNTIYF. For the CDR3, the DNA is TGTGCCAGCAGTCCCGCAGCGTTCTCTGGAAACACCATATATTTT.